This entry lists 29 T cell receptor beta chains sequenced from one sample in a study of T cell responses to AZD1222 COVID-19 vaccine. Generated by immunoSEQ multiplex PCR, the TCRdb table keeps only in-frame clones and is missing some. The sample holds 100,000 to 150,000 clones, 90% seen once. The sample here was peripheral blood, taken on day 0 of AZD1222 vaccination. The receptors stem from an adult in good health.

This sequence joins TRBV9 and TRBJ2-5, with TRBD2 identical over 9 bases. Looked up from germline, CDR1 is SGDLS and CDR2 is YYNGEE. Trimming cost V 4 bases and J 5 bases; bases outside gene matches: 6. CDR3 length: 14 amino acids. The CDR3 region is CASSLAGSGETQYF. The CDR3 nucleotides are TGTGCCAGCAGCCTAGCGGGGAGCGGGGAGACCCAGTACTTC.

V usage is TRBV4-1 and J usage is TRBJ2-1; D uncertain. The ends were cut back, 3 bases at V and 10 bases at J, with 7 bases in the middle. The CDR3 consists of 11 residues. CDR1 is MGHRA and CDR2 is YSYEKL in the germline V gene. The CDR3 DNA reads TGCGCCAGCAGCCAGGGGTGGGAGCAGTTCTTC. Protein sequence: CASSQGWEQFF.

The rearrangement links TRBV7-6 to TRBJ1-5; TRBD1 matches at 9 bases. CDR3 length: 15 residues. CDR1 is SGHVS and CDR2 is FNYEAQ in the germline V gene. V dropped 1 base and J dropped 5; count of bases not matched to a gene: 3. CDR3 region: CASSLGTGVHQPQHF. The CDR3 DNA reads TGTGCCAGCAGCTTAGGGACAGGGGTTCATCAGCCCCAGCATTTT.

The chain recombines TRBV18 with TRBJ1-4; the match to TRBD1 covers 9 bases. The CDR3 covers 16 residues. CDR1 KGHSH and CDR2 LQKENI come from the germline V gene. The ends lost 3 bases at V and 2 bases at J; junction bases unmatched: 4. The CDR3 sequence: CASSPRTGATNEKLFF. The CDR3 DNA reads as TGTGCCAGCTCACCTCGGACAGGGGCTACTAATGAAAAACTGTTTTTT.

This clone has a single count. This chain connects TRBV6-5 to TRBJ2-2; tentatively, D is TRBD1 (6 bases). Trimming shortened V by 1 base and J by 0 bases, and 9 bases separated the two germline ends. Germline CDR1 reads MNHEY; CDR2 reads SVGAGI. This CDR3 contains 16 residues. CDR3 bases: TGTGCCAGCAGTTACTATGGACAGTCGAACACCGGGGAGCTGTTTTTT. This encodes CASSYYGQSNTGELFF.

This chain connects TRBV25-1 to TRBJ1-2; D is unclear. CDR1 and CDR2 from the germline V gene are MGHDK and SYGVNS. CDR3 length: 11 amino acids. Trimming pared 4 bases from V and 8 bases from J, leaving 8 bases between. CDR3 DNA: TGTGCCAGCAGTGGGCGGGGAGGCTACACCTTC. It is translated as CASSGRGGYTF.

The chain links TRBV10-3 to TRBJ1-1, with D unclear. Germline CDR1 ENHRY, CDR2 SYGVKD. The CDR3 is 12 amino acids. V lost 8 bases and J 8 bases, leaving 15 bases between the germline ends. The CDR3 sequence: CAIRAEGFEAFF. The CDR3 bases are TGTGCCATCCGGGCAGAGGGTTTCGAAGCTTTCTTT.

The V gene is TRBV19, the J gene TRBJ1-6, with D perhaps TRBD1 (6 bases). This CDR3 has 17 amino acids. The V and J ends lost 6 bases and 6 bases respectively, with 21 bases between them. Germline loops: CDR1 LNHDA, CDR2 SQIVND (reference sequence). Here the CDR3 reads CASSPRGQRISNSPLHF. DNA for the CDR3: TGTGCCAGTAGCCCCCGGGGGCAGAGGATCTCTAATTCACCCCTCCACTTT.

Sample share makes this clone medium-sized. The chain recombines TRBV19 with TRBJ2-7; TRBD2 agrees at 14 bases. Germline values: CDR1 LNHDA, CDR2 SQIVND (reference sequence). This CDR3 spans 15 amino acids. Germline trimming cut 5 bases from V and 1 base from J; bases unmatched to any gene: 1. CDR3 residues: CASSGTSGRSYEQYF. As DNA, the CDR3 is TGTGCCAGTAGTGGGACTAGCGGGAGATCCTACGAGCAGTACTTC.

The V call is TRBV30, the J call TRBJ1-5; D perhaps matches TRBD1 (6 bases). V was trimmed by 0 bases and J by 4 bases, leaving 16 bases between them. The V gene's germline CDR1 is GTSNPN and CDR2 SVGIG (reference sequence). This CDR3 has 16 residues. CDR3: CAWSVPLGGSNQPQHF. In DNA, the CDR3 is TGTGCCTGGAGTGTACCGTTGGGGGGCTCAAATCAGCCCCAGCATTTT.

The rearrangement uses TRBV11-2 and TRBJ1-6, with D unclear. The CDR3 spans 16 residues. V lost 2 bases and J lost 14, with 22 bases in between. Germline V gives CDR1 SGHAT, CDR2 FQNNGV. CDR3 in DNA: TGTGCCAGCAGCTTACTGGGGTCAGGCGGCACTACGTCCCTCCACTTT. Protein product: CASSLLGSGGTTSLHF.

V and J are TRBV11-3 and TRBJ1-1; D possibly corresponds to TRBD1 (5 bases). CDR3 size: 14 residues. The V and J ends lost 10 bases and 0 bases respectively, with 15 bases between them. CDR1 and CDR2 from the germline V gene are SGHNT and YENEEA. The CDR3 DNA follows: TGTGCCACCAAGACAGAACTTCTGAACACTGAAGCTTTCTTT. Translation gives CATKTELLNTEAFF.

The J gene is TRBJ2-7, the V gene TRBV19; unclear D gene. The germline V gene encodes CDR1 LNHDA and CDR2 SQIVND (reference sequence). The germline V and J ends were trimmed by 4 bases and 7 bases, with 11 bases remaining between them. The CDR3 covers 12 residues. The CDR3 is CASSSTVREQYF. The DNA for the CDR3 is TGTGCCAGTAGTAGCACAGTTCGGGAGCAGTACTTC.

The CDR3 protein is CASSLLETQYF. For the CDR3, the DNA is TGTGCCAGCAGCTTACTTGAGACCCAGTACTTC. The V call is TRBV11-2, the J call TRBJ2-5; D gene unclear. This CDR3 has 11 amino acids. Between the trimmed V and J ends, which lost 2 bases and 5 bases, there was a span of 3 bases. Per the germline V gene, CDR1 is SGHAT and CDR2 is FQNNGV.

The chain links TRBV3-1 (or the pseudogene TRBV3-2) to TRBJ1-4; D is unresolved. The CDR3 runs 14 residues. The germline V and J ends were trimmed by 1 base and 4 bases, with 7 bases remaining between them. CDR1 LGHDT and CDR2 YNNKEL come from the germline V gene (reference sequence). DNA for the CDR3: TGTGCCAGCAGCCAAGTTGGTTTTAATGAAAAACTGTTTTTT. Encoded protein: CASSQVGFNEKLFF.

There are a few counts of this clone. The chain carries TRBV30 and TRBJ1-4, with 7 bases identical to TRBD1. J was trimmed by 7 bases and V by 5 bases; bases with no gene match: 7. CDR1 GTSNPN and CDR2 SVGIG come from the germline V gene (reference sequence). This CDR3 contains 13 residues. CDR3: CAWGFQGVEKLFF. In DNA, the CDR3 is TGTGCCTGGGGTTTCCAGGGGGTTGAAAAACTGTTTTTT.

The rearrangement uses TRBV15 and TRBJ2-1; D is perhaps TRBD2 (5 bases). Deletions cut 0 bases from V and 6 bases from J, with 15 bases between. CDR3 size: 16 residues. Germline CDR1 and CDR2: LNHNV and YYDKDF (reference sequence). CDR3 region: CATSRELGRRFNEQFF. Written as DNA, the CDR3 is TGTGCCACCAGCAGAGAGCTTGGGAGAAGGTTCAATGAGCAGTTCTTC.

The V and J genes are TRBV28 and TRBJ1-1; D is perhaps TRBD1 (5 bases). The ends were cut back, 8 bases at V and 4 bases at J, with 20 bases in the middle. The germline CDR1 and CDR2 sequences are MDHEN and SYDVKM. The CDR3 spans 15 residues. CDR3 nucleotide sequence: TGTGCCAGCGGCCTTCTCGGGGGTGGAGGCACTGAAGCTTTCTTT. Amino acids: CASGLLGGGGTEAFF. Full variable domain (outside the CDR3, taken from reference TRBV28 and TRBJ1-1): DVKVTQSSRYLVKRTGEKVFLECVQDMDHENMFWYRQDPGLGLRLIYFSYDVKMKEKGDIPEGYSVSREKKERFSLILESASTNQTSMYLCASGLLGGGGTEAFFGQGTRLTVV.

The rearrangement uses TRBV29-1 and TRBJ2-7; D is unclear. V lost 0 bases to trimming and J lost 1 base, with 7 bases between them. From germline, CDR1 is SQVTM and CDR2 ANQGSEA. The CDR3 is made up of 13 amino acids. The CDR3 loop reads CSVEDVQSYEQYF. The DNA of the CDR3 is TGCAGCGTTGAAGATGTCCAGTCCTACGAGCAGTACTTC.

The chain combines TRBV7-9 with TRBJ1-1; D remains unclear. The CDR3 has 15 residues. The V gene's germline CDR1 is SEHNR and CDR2 FQNEAQ (reference sequence). V gave up 2 bases and J gave up 1 base, with 11 bases separating them. The CDR3 here is CASSLLAGPNTEAFF. The CDR3 coding sequence is TGTGCCAGCAGCTTATTGGCAGGACCGAACACTGAAGCTTTCTTT.

The chain couples TRBV4-2 to TRBJ2-7, with D possibly TRBD1 on 5 matching bases. Deletions cut 3 bases from V and 0 bases from J, with 12 bases between. The germline V gene encodes CDR1 LGHNA and CDR2 YNFKEQ. CDR3 length: 15 residues. This CDR3 is CASSQELGLSYEQYF. Written as DNA, the CDR3 is TGTGCCAGCAGCCAGGAACTGGGGCTCTCCTACGAGCAGTACTTC.

V usage is TRBV5-1 and J usage is TRBJ1-6; D remains ambiguous. This CDR3 has 14 amino acids. V was shortened by 0 bases and J by 7 bases, with 8 bases between the two germline ends. In germline, CDR1 is SGHRS, CDR2 YFSETQ. CDR3 in amino acids: CASSLAGSNSPLHF. The CDR3 nucleotides are TGCGCCAGCAGCTTGGCCGGATCGAATTCACCCCTCCACTTT.

This clone came up a few times. V is TRBV19 and J is TRBJ2-2; D not certain. V was trimmed by 8 bases and J by 4 bases, leaving 14 bases between them. Germline assignment: CDR1 LNHDA and CDR2 SQIVND (reference sequence). The CDR3 is 14 residues long. The CDR3 is CASEGWLTTGELFF. For the CDR3, the DNA is TGTGCCAGTGAAGGGTGGCTCACCACCGGGGAGCTGTTTTTT.

The genes are TRBV12-3 or TRBV12-4 and TRBJ2-7, with TRBD2 matching 12 bases. The CDR3 has 12 residues. J lost 4 bases, V lost 9 bases, and 1 base had no gene match. In nucleotides, the CDR3 is TGTGCCAGTGGACTAGCGGGGTACGAGCAGTACTTC. Translated, it gives CASGLAGYEQYF.

The genes are TRBV5-5 and TRBJ2-7; TRBD1 or TRBD2 may be the D gene (5 bases each). This CDR3 is built from 16 residues. Trimming shortened V by 0 bases and J by 3 bases, and 16 bases separated the two germline ends. Germline-derived CDR1 and CDR2 are SGHKS and YYEKEE (reference sequence). CDR3 region: CASSLAQGAMVYEQYF. The CDR3 DNA reads TGTGCCAGCAGCTTGGCCCAGGGAGCAATGGTCTACGAGCAGTACTTC.

The chain carries TRBV30 and TRBJ1-2; 8 bases are a match to TRBD1. Germline V gene sequence: CDR1 GTSNPN, CDR2 SVGIG (reference sequence). This CDR3 has 12 amino acids. With V trimmed by 6 bases and J by 7 bases, 7 bases remained unmatched. CDR3 DNA sequence: TGTGCCTGTAATCAGGGGGCTGGTGGCTACACCTTC. It encodes CACNQGAGGYTF.

The rearrangement links TRBV7-9 to TRBJ2-1; perhaps TRBD1 as D (6 bases). V was cut by 1 base and J by 8 bases, with 21 bases left in between. CDR3 size: 17 residues. Germline lookup yields CDR1 SEHNR and CDR2 FQNEAQ (reference sequence). The CDR3 DNA follows: TGTGCCAGCAGCTTAGACCCTAGACCAGGGGTTGTCGATGAGCAGTTCTTC. It codes for CASSLDPRPGVVDEQFF.

This chain links TRBV20-1 with TRBJ2-5; D is ambiguous. Trimming stripped 3 bases from V and 3 bases from J, with 8 bases between. Germline CDR1 DFQATT, CDR2 SNEGSKA (reference sequence). The CDR3 sequence is 12 residues long. The CDR3 coding sequence is TGCAGTGCTAGTTCCCAGAAAGAGACCCAGTACTTC. It specifies CSASSQKETQYF.

The chain links TRBV15 to TRBJ2-3, with D possibly matching TRBD1 (5 bases). The germline V and J ends were trimmed by 2 bases and 0 bases, with 15 bases remaining between them. Germline loops: CDR1 LNHNV, CDR2 YYDKDF (reference sequence). The CDR3 extends over 17 amino acids. CDR3 protein: CATSRSLQVSSTDTQYF. The CDR3 DNA follows: TGTGCCACCAGCAGAAGCTTACAGGTCTCGAGCACAGATACGCAGTATTTT.